This entry lists 28 T cell receptor beta chains sequenced from one sample in a study of technical replicates of blood from a handful of donors. Profiled with immunoSEQ multiplex PCR; TCRdb holds only in-frame clones, not every one. The repertoire includes 75,000 to 100,000 clones, just under 95% of them detected once, and around 0.22% sits in the top ten. The material sequenced was T cells isolated from PBMCs. The receptors were sampled from a human donor in good health.

V and J are TRBV7-8 and TRBJ1-1; D is perhaps TRBD1 (5 bases). The CDR3 is 14 amino acids. The ends were cut back, 3 bases at V and 0 bases at J, with 8 bases in the middle. Per the germline V gene, CDR1 is SGHVS and CDR2 is FQNEAQ. This chain's CDR3 is CASSLGRMNTEAFF. CDR3 DNA sequence: TGTGCCAGCAGCTTGGGGCGGATGAACACTGAAGCTTTCTTT.

J is TRBJ2-3 and V is TRBV5-1, with D uncertain. Germline CDR1 reads SGHRS; CDR2 reads YFSETQ. The CDR3 length is 13 residues. Trimming cost V 1 base and J 5 bases, with 8 bases left between them. The DNA for the CDR3 is TGCGCCAGCAGCTTGCTATTGAGAGATACGCAGTATTTT. It encodes CASSLLLRDTQYF. Complete variable domain (other parts from reference TRBV5-1 and TRBJ2-3): KAGVTQTPRYLIKTRGQQVTLSCSPISGHRSVSWYQQTPGQGLQFLFEYFSETQRNKGNFPGRFSGRQFSNSRSEMNVSTLELGDSALYLCASSLLLRDTQYFGPGTRLTVL.

The chain links TRBV19 to TRBJ2-1, with 9 nucleotides matching TRBD1. Looked up from germline, CDR1 is LNHDA and CDR2 is SQIVND (reference sequence). The V segment lost 4 bases and the J segment 4 bases; nucleotides outside the gene matches: 8. CDR3 length equals 16 residues. DNA of the CDR3: TGTGCCAGTAGTAAAATCGACAGGGGGTTGTACAATGAGCAGTTCTTC. This encodes CASSKIDRGLYNEQFF.

The chain carries TRBV18 and TRBJ2-1; a weak D match, TRBD2 (6 bases). CDR3 length equals 16 residues. The V end lost 6 bases, the J end lost 6 bases, and 21 bases lay between the germline ends. The V gene's germline CDR1 is KGHSH and CDR2 LQKENI. The CDR3 nucleotides are TGTGCCAGCTCGGATACCGGGACTTTAACCTCCAATGAGCAGTTCTTC. Translating gives CASSDTGTLTSNEQFF.

This clone was recorded only once. The rearrangement uses TRBV6-1 and TRBJ1-4, with unresolved D. Germline V gene sequence: CDR1 MNHNS, CDR2 SASEGT. The CDR3 has 13 residues. V was shortened by 2 bases and J by 8 bases, with 9 bases between the two germline ends. The CDR3 sequence: CASSEYGLEKLFF. The CDR3 coding sequence is TGTGCCAGCAGTGAATATGGGCTGGAAAAACTGTTTTTT.

The chain employs TRBV5-5 and TRBJ2-7, with 7 bases matching TRBD1. The ends lost 4 bases at V and 6 bases at J; junction bases unmatched: 10. Looked up from germline, CDR1 is SGHKS and CDR2 is YYEKEE (reference sequence). The CDR3 runs 14 residues. CDR3 residues: CASSEGGRSAEQYF. The CDR3 DNA reads as TGTGCCAGCAGCGAAGGGGGCAGGTCGGCCGAGCAGTACTTC. The entire variable domain, with the rest obtained from reference TRBV5-5 and TRBJ2-7, is as follows: DAGVTQSPTHLIKTRGQQVTLRCSPISGHKSVSWYQQVLGQGPQFIFQYYEKEERGRGNFPDRFSARQFPNYSSELNVNALLLGDSALYLCASSEGGRSAEQYFGPGTRLTVT.

CDR3 sequence: CASSYSQGQTEAFF. CDR3 in DNA: TGTGCCAGCAGTTACTCACAGGGGCAAACTGAAGCTTTCTTT. This rearrangement joins TRBV6-5 to TRBJ1-1; 7 bases match TRBD1. J lost 5 bases, V lost 0 bases, and 3 bases had no gene match. Germline V lookup: CDR1 MNHEY, CDR2 SVGAGI. The length of the CDR3 is 14 residues.

The chain recombines TRBV9 with TRBJ2-1, with D possibly being TRBD1 (6 bases). Trimming pared 0 bases from V and 4 bases from J, leaving 11 bases between. The length of the CDR3 is 15 residues. The V gene's germline CDR1 is SGDLS and CDR2 YYNGEE. The CDR3: CASSVEGGPYNEQFF. The CDR3 nucleotides are TGTGCCAGCAGCGTAGAAGGGGGTCCGTACAATGAGCAGTTCTTC.

The rearrangement uses TRBV10-3 and TRBJ1-2; the D gene is possibly TRBD1 (6 bases). CDR1 ENHRY and CDR2 SYGVKD come from the germline V gene. This CDR3 has 13 residues. The V end was cut by 8 bases, the J end by 7 bases, with 17 bases between. The DNA for the CDR3 is TGTGCCATCGCGGGGGGCGGGCCGTCTGGCTACACCTTC. This gives the protein CAIAGGGPSGYTF.

The CDR3 sequence: CASTPLELDTQYF. DNA of the CDR3: TGTGCCAGCACCCCTTTGGAGCTAGATACGCAGTATTTT. The chain employs TRBV28 and TRBJ2-3, with unresolved D. Trimming cost V 7 bases and J 5 bases, with 13 bases left between them. Germline V gene sequence: CDR1 MDHEN, CDR2 SYDVKM. The CDR3 totals 13 residues.

The chain is built from TRBV29-1 and TRBJ2-1, with 8 positions matching TRBD2. After removal of 7 bases from V and 2 bases from J, the junction contained 4 bases not matched to a gene. CDR3 length: 13 amino acids. The germline V gene has CDR1 SQVTM and CDR2 ANQGSEA. The DNA for the CDR3 is TGCAGCGGTCGGGAGGGCCCCTACAATGAGCAGTTCTTC. Its protein product is CSGREGPYNEQFF.

The V call is TRBV13, the J call TRBJ2-5, with TRBD1 as a possible D gene (5 bases). The CDR3 is 14 residues long. Germline V gives CDR1 PRHDT, CDR2 FYEKMQ (reference sequence). V was clipped by 3 bases and J by 5 bases, with 13 bases between them. CDR3 coding DNA: TGTGCCAGCAGCTTCAGGGTTGGGTTGGAGACCCAGTACTTC. It encodes CASSFRVGLETQYF.

V gene TRBV5-4 combines with J gene TRBJ2-3; no clear D gene. The V gene lost 4 bases and the J gene lost 0 bases, with 9 bases spanning the gap. The CDR3 loop spans 14 amino acids. The germline V gene has CDR1 SGHNT and CDR2 YYREEE (reference sequence). The CDR3 reads CASSPTLSTDTQYF. The CDR3 DNA reads TGTGCCAGCAGCCCAACACTAAGCACAGATACGCAGTATTTT.

This chain joins TRBV6-5 and TRBJ1-2; perhaps TRBD1 as D (6 bases). V lost 5 bases and J 8 bases, leaving 15 bases between the germline ends. Per germline, CDR1 MNHEY and CDR2 SVGAGI. The CDR3 is 13 residues long. CDR3 DNA sequence: TGTGCCAGCAGTATCAACAGGGCTGGCGGCTACACCTTC. It encodes CASSINRAGGYTF.

The chain is built from TRBV5-1 and TRBJ2-3; 8 bases are shared with TRBD2. The CDR3 contains 17 residues. The germline gives CDR1 SGHRS, CDR2 YFSETQ. J was trimmed by 0 bases and V by 4 bases; bases with no gene match: 10. In DNA form, the CDR3 reads TGCGCCAGCAGCCCCCGGGGGGTAGCGGGGAGCACAGATACGCAGTATTTT. Protein product: CASSPRGVAGSTDTQYF.

V and J are TRBV9 and TRBJ2-1, with 9 bases identical to TRBD1. CDR1 is SGDLS and CDR2 is YYNGEE in the germline V gene. The CDR3 has 15 amino acids. V gave up 2 bases and J gave up 6 bases; unmatched junction bases: 6. CDR3: CASSVGTGLANEQFF. The CDR3 DNA is TGTGCCAGCAGCGTCGGGACAGGGCTAGCCAATGAGCAGTTCTTC.

The J gene is TRBJ2-2, the V gene TRBV7-9; TRBD2 aligns across 7 bases. The CDR3 sequence is 17 residues long. V was pared by 5 bases and J by 1 base, with 10 bases of the junction left unmatched. The germline CDR1 and CDR2 sequences are SEHNR and FQNEAQ (reference sequence). The CDR3: CASSDKYGGGNTGELFF. Written as DNA, the CDR3 is TGTGCCAGCAGCGACAAATATGGGGGGGGGAACACCGGGGAGCTGTTTTTT.

V and J are TRBV28 and TRBJ2-7, with 8 bases matching TRBD2. The CDR3 spans 14 residues. Germline CDR1 is MDHEN and CDR2 is SYDVKM. After removal of 6 bases from V and 0 bases from J, the junction contained 4 bases not matched to a gene. The CDR3 loop is CASSSGGSSYEQYF. In nucleotides, the CDR3 is TGTGCCAGCAGCTCGGGGGGGTCCTCCTACGAGCAGTACTTC.

The V and J genes are TRBV19 and TRBJ2-1; 9 bases agree with TRBD2. With V trimmed by 4 bases and J by 7 bases, 14 bases remained unmatched. CDR1 and CDR2 (germline): LNHDA, SQIVND (reference sequence). The CDR3 is made up of 17 amino acids. CDR3 amino acids: CASSTLGGAGGGNEQFF. Written as DNA, the CDR3 is TGTGCCAGTAGTACCCTTGGGGGAGCGGGAGGAGGTAATGAGCAGTTCTTC.

The chain employs TRBV9 and TRBJ2-3; D possibly corresponds to TRBD1 (6 bases). CDR1 and CDR2 from the germline V gene are SGDLS and YYNGEE. The CDR3 consists of 15 residues. Trimming stripped 0 bases from V and 5 bases from J, with 13 bases between. The CDR3 here is CASSVVGTREDTQYF. The CDR3 coding sequence is TGTGCCAGCAGCGTAGTGGGGACAAGGGAAGATACGCAGTATTTT. The full variable domain, rest sourced from reference TRBV9 and TRBJ2-3, is DSGVTQTPKHLITATGQRVTLRCSPRSGDLSVYWYQQSLDQGLQFLIQYYNGEERAKGNILERFSAQQFPDLHSELNLSSLELGDSALYFCASSVVGTREDTQYFGPGTRLTVL.

This clone was counted only a few times. The rearrangement links TRBV30 to TRBJ1-1; D may be TRBD1 (6 bases). This CDR3 contains 12 residues. Germline assignment: CDR1 GTSNPN and CDR2 SVGIG (reference sequence). V was cut by 4 bases and J by 7 bases, with 13 bases left in between. This CDR3 is CAWKGGYGEAFF. The DNA for the CDR3 is TGTGCCTGGAAGGGGGGGTATGGTGAAGCTTTCTTT.

The chain has TRBV7-6 and TRBJ1-4, with TRBD1 as a possible D gene (6 bases). This CDR3 spans 17 amino acids. Deletions cut 4 bases from V and 0 bases from J, with 15 bases between. The V gene's germline CDR1 is SGHVS and CDR2 FNYEAQ. CDR3 nucleotide sequence: TGTGCCAGCAGCTCGATCGACAGGATTGCAACTAATGAAAAACTGTTTTTT. Its protein is CASSSIDRIATNEKLFF.

The V gene is TRBV18, the J gene TRBJ1-4; TRBD1 is a possible D gene (5 bases). Trimming left V 0 bases short and J 8 bases short, with 10 bases between. This CDR3 contains 14 residues. Germline V gives CDR1 KGHSH, CDR2 LQKENI. CDR3 in amino acids: CASSPPGADEKLFF. The CDR3 region has the DNA TGTGCCAGCTCACCACCAGGGGCGGACGAAAAACTGTTTTTT. The full variable domain, rest sourced from reference TRBV18 and TRBJ1-4, is NAGVMQNPRHLVRRRGQEARLRCSPMKGHSHVYWYRQLPEEGLKFMVYLQKENIIDESGMPKERFSAEFPKEGPSILRIQQVVRGDSAAYFCASSPPGADEKLFFGSGTQLSVL.

The gene calls are TRBV7-2 and TRBJ2-1; 9 bases match TRBD1. V gave up 2 bases and J gave up 7 bases; unmatched junction bases: 3. This CDR3 has 14 amino acids. Germline CDR1 reads SGHTA; CDR2 reads FQGNSA. CDR3 sequence: CASSLLGTGNEQFF. CDR3 nucleotides: TGTGCCAGCAGCTTACTCGGGACAGGGAATGAGCAGTTCTTC.

The chain recombines TRBV7-6 with TRBJ2-7; 8 positions agree with TRBD2. Germline-derived CDR1 and CDR2 are SGHVS and FNYEAQ. V trimming: 4 bases; J trimming: 3 bases; junction bases outside the gene matches: 5. The length of the CDR3 is 14 residues. The CDR3 DNA reads as TGTGCCAGCAGCTCCAGTAGCGGGGACTACGAGCAGTACTTC. Translating it yields CASSSSSGDYEQYF. The complete variable domain, with remaining parts taken from reference TRBV7-6 and TRBJ2-7, reads GAGVSQSPRYKVTKRGQDVALRCDPISGHVSLYWYRQALGQGPEFLTYFNYEAQQDKSGLPNDRFSAERPEGSISTLTIQRTEQRDSAMYRCASSSSSGDYEQYFGPGTRLTVT.

This chain uses TRBV23-1 with TRBJ2-6; D call uncertain. TRBV23-1 is an ORF for which the function is uncertain. V dropped 5 bases and J dropped 2 bases, with 22 bases sitting between them. The CDR3 runs 19 residues. CDR3 bases: TGCGCCAGCAGTAATGCGGTCGCCACACCCACCCCTGGGGCCAACGTCCTGACTTTC. The encoded protein is CASSNAVATPTPGANVLTF.

For the CDR3, the DNA is TGTGCCAGCAGCCCTGGACAAGTAAATTACCAGCCCCAGCATTTT. It is translated as CASSPGQVNYQPQHF. V and J are TRBV27 and TRBJ1-5; tentative D call: TRBD1 (5 bases). Trimming took off 6 bases at V and 7 bases at J, with 19 bases between the two ends. CDR1 MNHEY and CDR2 SMNVEV come from the germline V gene (reference sequence). The CDR3 contains 15 residues.

The chain carries TRBV7-6 and TRBJ1-1; TRBD1 might be the D (5 bases). Germline V gene data show CDR1 as SGHVS and CDR2 as FNYEAQ. The CDR3 contains 14 residues. V was cut by 5 bases and J by 5 bases, with 15 bases left in between. DNA of the CDR3: TGTGCCAGCAGCCCCGGGGGAGGAAGGACTGAAGCTTTCTTT. Translation gives CASSPGGGRTEAFF.